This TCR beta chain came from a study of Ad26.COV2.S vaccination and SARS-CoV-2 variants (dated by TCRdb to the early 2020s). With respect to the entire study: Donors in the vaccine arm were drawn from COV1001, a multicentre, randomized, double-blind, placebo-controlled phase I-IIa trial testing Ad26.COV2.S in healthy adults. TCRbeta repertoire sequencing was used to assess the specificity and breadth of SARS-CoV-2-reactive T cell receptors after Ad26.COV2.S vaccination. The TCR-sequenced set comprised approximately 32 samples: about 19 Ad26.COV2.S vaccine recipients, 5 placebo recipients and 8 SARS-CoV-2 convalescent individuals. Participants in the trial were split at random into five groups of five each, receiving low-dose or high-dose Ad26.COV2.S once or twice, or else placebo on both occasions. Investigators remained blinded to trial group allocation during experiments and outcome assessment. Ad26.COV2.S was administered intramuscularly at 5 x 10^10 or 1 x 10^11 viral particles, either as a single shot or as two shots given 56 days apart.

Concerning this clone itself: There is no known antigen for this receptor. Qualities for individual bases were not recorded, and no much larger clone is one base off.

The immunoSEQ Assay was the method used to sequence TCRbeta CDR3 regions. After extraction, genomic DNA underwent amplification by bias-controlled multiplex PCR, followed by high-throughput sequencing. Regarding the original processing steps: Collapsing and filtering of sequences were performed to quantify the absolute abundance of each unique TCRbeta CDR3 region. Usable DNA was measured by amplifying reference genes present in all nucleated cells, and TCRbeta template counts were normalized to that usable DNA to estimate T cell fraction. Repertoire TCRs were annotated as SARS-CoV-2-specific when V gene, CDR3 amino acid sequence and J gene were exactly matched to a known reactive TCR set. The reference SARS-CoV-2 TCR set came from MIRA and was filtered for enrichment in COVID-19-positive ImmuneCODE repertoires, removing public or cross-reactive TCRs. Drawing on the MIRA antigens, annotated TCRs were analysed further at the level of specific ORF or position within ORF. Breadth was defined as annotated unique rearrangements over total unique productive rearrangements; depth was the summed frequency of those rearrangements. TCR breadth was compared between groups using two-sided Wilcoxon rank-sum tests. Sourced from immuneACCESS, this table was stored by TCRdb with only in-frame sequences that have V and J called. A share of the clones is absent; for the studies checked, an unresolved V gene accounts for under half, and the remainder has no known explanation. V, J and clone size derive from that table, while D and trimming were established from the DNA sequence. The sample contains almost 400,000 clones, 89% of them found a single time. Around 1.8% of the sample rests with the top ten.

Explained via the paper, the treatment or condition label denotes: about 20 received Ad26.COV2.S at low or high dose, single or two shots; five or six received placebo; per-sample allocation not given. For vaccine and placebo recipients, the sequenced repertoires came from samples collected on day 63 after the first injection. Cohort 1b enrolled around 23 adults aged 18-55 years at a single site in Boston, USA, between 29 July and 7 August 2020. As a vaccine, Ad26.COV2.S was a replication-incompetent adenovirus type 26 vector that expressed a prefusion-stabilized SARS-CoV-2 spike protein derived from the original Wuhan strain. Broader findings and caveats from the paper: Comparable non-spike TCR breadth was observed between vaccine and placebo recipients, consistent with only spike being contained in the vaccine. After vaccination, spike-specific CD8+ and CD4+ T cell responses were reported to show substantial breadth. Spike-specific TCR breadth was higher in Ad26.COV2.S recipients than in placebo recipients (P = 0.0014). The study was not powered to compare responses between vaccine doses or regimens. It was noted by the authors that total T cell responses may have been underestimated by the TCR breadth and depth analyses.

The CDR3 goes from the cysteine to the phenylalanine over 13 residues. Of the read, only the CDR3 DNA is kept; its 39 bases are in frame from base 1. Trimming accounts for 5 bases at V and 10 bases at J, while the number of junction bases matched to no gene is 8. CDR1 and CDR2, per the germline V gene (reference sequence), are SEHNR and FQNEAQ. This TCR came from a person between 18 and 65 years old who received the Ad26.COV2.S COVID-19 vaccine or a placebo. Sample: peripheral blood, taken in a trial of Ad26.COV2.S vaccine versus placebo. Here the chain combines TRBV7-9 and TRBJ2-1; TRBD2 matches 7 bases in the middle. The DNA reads TGTGCCAGCAGCCTCGAGGCTAGCGGAGAGCAGTTCTTC. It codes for CASSLEASGEQFF.